The source of this T cell receptor beta chain is a study of long-term antiretroviral therapy in people with HIV. Cryopreserved PBMC samples of roughly 0.85-10 million cells were used for DNA extraction. This clone occurred a few times. The germline V gene has CDR1 SEHNR and CDR2 FQNEAQ (reference sequence). V was cut by 1 base and J by 5 bases, with 14 bases left in between. This CDR3 has 15 amino acids. They ran version v3.0 of the immunoSEQ assay at survey level. Sequencing used immunoSEQ multiplex PCR; TCRdb keeps in-frame clones, though not all of them. The data contain around 15,000 clones, around 83% of them singletons.

The clonotype originates from a woman in her thirties or forties with HIV. This chain uses TRBV7-9 with TRBJ1-2; D remains unclear. Sequences were derived from unsorted PBMCs, sampled 0.5 years after starting antiretroviral therapy. CDR3 protein: CASSLGTMTDYGYTF. CDR3 coding DNA: TGTGCCAGCAGCTTAGGGACCATGACGGATTATGGCTACACCTTC.